Detailed here is one T cell receptor beta chain. Its antigen is currently unknown. Other DNA sequences in the sample encode the same CDR3. V shed 6 bases, J shed 6 bases, and the junction held 8 bases outside the gene matches. Germline CDR1 MDHEN, CDR2 SYDVKM. This CDR3 is 14 amino acids long. The record originates from a study of cytomegalovirus exposure and HLA in healthy donors. Background on the study: As an earlier analysis found, 150 million to 200 million T cells yielded over 95 million unique TCR beta sequences.

Study-level points and caveats: Presence/absence analyses assumed roughly uniform sequencing depth across donors, which may not hold.

At sampling all donors were nominally healthy, likely with unrecorded immune exposures. The PCR ran on 60 Vbeta and 13 Jbeta primers. Generated by immunoSEQ multiplex PCR, the TCRdb table keeps only in-frame clones and is missing some. The table includes about 270,000 clones, roughly two thirds detected once. This receptor was taken from a female donor in good health and CMV-seronegative. The chain joins TRBV28 to TRBJ1-5; 7 bases fit TRBD1. The specimen was PBMCs. CDR3 sequence: CASSQTGDPQPQHF. As DNA, the CDR3 is TGTGCCAGCAGCCAAACAGGGGATCCTCAGCCCCAGCATTTT.